The rows below give T cell receptor beta chains drawn from one sample of a study of response to subunit inactivated influenza vaccine. MiXCR was run by TCRdb on the RT-PCR reads, yielding one entry per CDR3 protein. The table lists some 500,000 distinct CDR3 sequences, about 15% of them singletons, with less than 4% in the top ten. The input for sequencing was CD4+ T cells sorted from PBMCs, taken less than 30 months after vaccination. These receptors came from a man between 45 and 75 years old who received an inactivated influenza vaccine. The CDR3 runs from the conserved cysteine through the conserved F or W. The D gene is left open where the match is weak. A row's size may be missing; if present it is once, few, many or a size class.

clone_size | d_call | j_call | v_call | cdr3_nt | cdr3_aa
many | NA | TRBJ2-5 | TRBV7-2 | TGTGCCAGCACCGAGGGTATGACCCAGTACTTC | CASTEGMTQYF
many | NA | TRBJ2-7 | TRBV7-2 | TGTGCCAGCAGCTTAGCGCAAGGGTACGAGCAGTACTTC | CASSLAQGYEQYF
NA | NA | TRBJ2-7 | TRBV29-1 | TGCAGCGTAAGCCAGCGGGACGAGCAGTACTTC | CSVSQRDEQYF
few | TRBD1 | TRBJ1-6 | TRBV12-3/TRBV12-4 | TGTGCCAGCAGTACAACGGGACAGCCAAATTCACCCCTCCACTTT | CASSTTGQPNSPLHF
few | TRBD2 | TRBJ2-3 | TRBV20-1 | TGCAGTGCTAGAGCTTTGGGACTAGCGGGGGTCACAGATACGCAGTATTTT | CSARALGLAGVTDTQYF
NA | NA | TRBJ2-7 | TRBV5-1 | TGCGCCAGCAGCTTTGCCGAAAGCTCCTACGAGCAGTACTTC | CASSFAESSYEQYF
many | TRBD2 | TRBJ2-1 | TRBV2 | TGTGCCAGCAGTGAACTAGCGGGGGTCAATGAGCAGTTCTTC | CASSELAGVNEQFF
few | NA | TRBJ1-5 | TRBV7-2 | TGTGCCAGCAGCCATGGCACCAATCAGCCCCAGCATTTT | CASSHGTNQPQHF
few | TRBD1 | TRBJ2-2 | TRBV4-3 | TGCGCCAGCAGCCGAGGGACAGGGGCGGACACCGGGGAGCTGTTTTTT | CASSRGTGADTGELFF
NA | TRBD1 | TRBJ2-3 | TRBV7-9 | TGTGCCAGCAGCTCCGGACAGGGCTTTTGGACAGATACGCAGTATTTT | CASSSGQGFWTDTQYF